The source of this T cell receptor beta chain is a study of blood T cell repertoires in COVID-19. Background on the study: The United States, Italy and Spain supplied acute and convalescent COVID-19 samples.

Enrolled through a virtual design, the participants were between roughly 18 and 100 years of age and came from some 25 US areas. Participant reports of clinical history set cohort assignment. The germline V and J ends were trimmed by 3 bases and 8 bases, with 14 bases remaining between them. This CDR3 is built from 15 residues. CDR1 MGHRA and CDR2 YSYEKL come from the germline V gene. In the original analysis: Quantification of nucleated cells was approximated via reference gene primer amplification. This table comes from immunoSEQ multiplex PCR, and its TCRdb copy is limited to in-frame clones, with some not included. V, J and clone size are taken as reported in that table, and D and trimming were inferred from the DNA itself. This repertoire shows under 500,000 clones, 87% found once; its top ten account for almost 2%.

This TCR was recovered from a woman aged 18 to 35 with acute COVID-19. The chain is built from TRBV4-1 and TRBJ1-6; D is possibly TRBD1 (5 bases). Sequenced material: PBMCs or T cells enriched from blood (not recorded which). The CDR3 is CASSHVSRVDSPLHF. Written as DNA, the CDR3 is TGCGCCAGCAGCCATGTGTCCAGGGTTGATTCACCCCTCCACTTT.